These 5 T cell receptor beta chains originate from one sample sequenced in a study of siplizumab effects on memory and regulatory T cells. Sequencing was performed with immunoSEQ multiplex PCR; in TCRdb, only in-frame clones are kept and a portion is missing. Of approximately 98,000 clones in the sample, 85% to 95% are singletons; the top ten hold around 1.5%. The specimen sequenced was non-Treg CD4+ T cells sorted from blood. The receptors originated from a human donor in good health.

The chain recombines TRBV6-1 with TRBJ1-2; the D gene is possibly TRBD1 (5 bases). The V end was cut by 4 bases, the J end by 5 bases, with 8 bases between. The CDR3 sequence is 12 residues long. CDR1 is MNHNS, CDR2 SASEGT, per germline. The CDR3 DNA follows: TGTGCCAGCAGTGCTCAGGGTTATGGCTACACCTTC. Its translation: CASSAQGYGYTF.

The CDR3 reads CASKKPGGGSGNTIYF. DNA for the CDR3: TGTGCCAGCAAGAAACCGGGGGGAGGCTCTGGAAACACCATATATTTT. J is TRBJ1-3 and V is TRBV7-9, with D perhaps TRBD1 (5 bases). V was cut by 7 bases and J by 0 bases, with 16 bases left in between. From germline, CDR1 is SEHNR and CDR2 FQNEAQ (reference sequence). The length of the CDR3 is 16 residues.

The rearrangement uses TRBV2 and TRBJ2-7; D ambiguous. The length of the CDR3 is 12 residues. Deletions cut 6 bases from V and 2 bases from J, with 8 bases between. CDR1 SNHLY and CDR2 FYNNEI come from the germline V gene. The CDR3 nucleotides are TGTGCCAGCAGCGAACAAGCCTACGAGCAGTACTTC. Its protein product is CASSEQAYEQYF.

This clone was seen a few times. V is TRBV5-1 and J is TRBJ2-5; D is ambiguous. V lost 1 base and J lost 2, with 6 bases in between. Per germline, CDR1 SGHRS and CDR2 YFSETQ. The CDR3 extends over 13 amino acids. The CDR3, as DNA: TGCGCCAGCAGCTTGTACAGACAAGAGACCCAGTACTTC. This sequence encodes CASSLYRQETQYF.

The chain employs TRBV4-1 and TRBJ1-2, with D tentatively TRBD1 (5 bases). Trimming left V 0 bases short and J 4 bases short, with 15 bases between. This CDR3 is 16 amino acids long. Looked up from germline, CDR1 is MGHRA and CDR2 is YSYEKL. The CDR3 DNA is TGCGCCAGCAGCCAAGATGTCAGGGTAACGGTCTATGGCTACACCTTC. Residues: CASSQDVRVTVYGYTF.